These T cell receptor beta chains were read from a single sample in a study of T cells in Graves' hyperthyroidism and ophthalmopathy. A single record per CDR3 protein comes from TCRdb applying MiXCR to the multiplex PCR reads. Of about 840,000 distinct CDR3 sequences listed, about 38% are singletons. Sequencing was performed on blood. The receptors stem from a man younger than 30 with Graves' hyperthyroidism. The CDR3 runs from the conserved cysteine through the conserved F or W. The D gene is left open where the match is weak. Clone size is stated in some rows and not others, as once, few, many or a class when expanded.

TRBV6-5	TRBD1	TRBJ1-3	NA	CASSPGTGWNGNTIYF	TGTGCCAGCAGCCCTGGGACAGGGTGGAATGGAAACACCATATATTTT
TRBV20-1	NA	TRBJ2-7	few	CSARLGGLDEQYF	TGCAGTGCTAGACTGGGCGGGCTAGACGAGCAGTACTTC
TRBV15	TRBD2	TRBJ2-7	many	CATSRTSTSQEQYF	TGTGCCACCAGCAGGACTAGCACTTCCCAGGAGCAGTACTTC
TRBV20-1	TRBD1	TRBJ1-2	NA	CSVPDRGLNGYTF	TGCAGTGTTCCGGACAGGGGTCTGAATGGCTACACCTTC
TRBV10-3	TRBD1	TRBJ2-6	NA	CAISPGTGKVSGANVLTF	TGTGCCATCAGCCCCGGGACAGGCAAAGTCTCTGGGGCCAACGTCCTGACTTTC
TRBV28	NA	TRBJ2-7	NA	CASRPAGILYEQYF	TGTGCCAGCAGGCCTGCGGGCATACTCTACGAGCAGTACTTC
TRBV3-1	NA	TRBJ1-5	few	CASSRRQGMEPQHF	TGTGCCAGCAGCCGCAGGCAGGGGATGGAGCCCCAGCATTTT
TRBV15	NA	TRBJ1-5	few	CASSQERGRQPQHF	TGTGCCAGCAGCCAAGAGAGGGGACGTCAGCCCCAGCATTTT
TRBV14	NA	TRBJ1-1	many	CASSQQGLNTEAFF	TGTGCCAGCAGCCAACAGGGCCTGAACACTGAAGCTTTCTTT
TRBV5-8	TRBD1	TRBJ1-2	many	CASEDRAGGYTF	TGTGCCAGCGAGGACAGGGCGGGAGGCTACACCTTC
TRBV15	NA	TRBJ1-5	many	CATSSKWGTQPQHF	TGTGCCACCAGCAGTAAGTGGGGGACTCAGCCCCAGCATTTT
TRBV7-3	TRBD1	TRBJ1-6	few	CASSLNGQGLGSPLHF	TGTGCCAGCAGCCTCAATGGACAGGGGTTGGGTTCACCCCTCCACTTT
TRBV29-1	NA	TRBJ1-1	NA	CSVEERGAAYSHTEAFF	TGCAGCGTTGAAGAAAGGGGGGCAGCTTACTCTCACACTGAAGCTTTCTTT
TRBV5-6	TRBD1	TRBJ2-5	NA	CASSWGQGGTQYF	TGTGCCAGCAGCTGGGGACAGGGAGGGACCCAGTACTTC
TRBV6-5	NA	TRBJ1-2	many	CASSSPNYGYTF	TGTGCCAGTAGTAGTCCCAACTATGGCTACACCTTC
TRBV6-1	NA	TRBJ2-6	NA	CASSQDHF	TGTGCCAGCAGTCAAGACCATTTC
TRBV9	TRBD1	TRBJ1-1	few	CASSLSGDSGKAFF	TGTGCCAGCAGCCTCTCCGGGGACAGTGGCAAAGCTTTCTTT
TRBV4-3	TRBD1	TRBJ1-4	few	CASSQGDSQNEKLFF	TGCGCCAGCAGCCAAGGGGACAGTCAAAATGAAAAACTGTTTTTT
TRBV7-2	TRBD1	TRBJ2-7	once	CASSGLGTGDREQYF	TGTGCCAGCAGCGGCCTCGGGACAGGGGATCGCGAGCAGTACTTC
TRBV5-6	NA	TRBJ1-5	many	CASTSGGGQPQHF	TGTGCCAGCACCTCCGGGGGAGGTCAGCCCCAGCATTTT